This TCR beta chain was observed in a study of shared clonotypes between healthy human individuals. Unmatched junction bases numbered 6, after V lost 1 base and J lost 7 bases. CDR3 length equals 15 residues. The germline gives CDR1 LNHDA, CDR2 SQIVND (reference sequence). The repertoire was sequenced with immunoSEQ multiplex PCR; TCRdb's copy has only in-frame clones and lacks some. The sample lists fewer than 2.5 million clones; 80% to 95% were seen once. This receptor was obtained from a man between 18 and 35 years old in good health. Some clones in this sample may be carry-over from other donors' samples. The sequenced sample consisted of naive CD4+ T cells from PBMCs. Subset: CD45RA+ positively selected. The rearrangement joins TRBV19 to TRBJ2-1, with 8 bases matching TRBD2. In DNA form, the CDR3 reads TGTGCCAGTAGTATAGGGGGACTAGGTTTGAATGAGCAGTTCTTC. Translation gives CASSIGGLGLNEQFF.